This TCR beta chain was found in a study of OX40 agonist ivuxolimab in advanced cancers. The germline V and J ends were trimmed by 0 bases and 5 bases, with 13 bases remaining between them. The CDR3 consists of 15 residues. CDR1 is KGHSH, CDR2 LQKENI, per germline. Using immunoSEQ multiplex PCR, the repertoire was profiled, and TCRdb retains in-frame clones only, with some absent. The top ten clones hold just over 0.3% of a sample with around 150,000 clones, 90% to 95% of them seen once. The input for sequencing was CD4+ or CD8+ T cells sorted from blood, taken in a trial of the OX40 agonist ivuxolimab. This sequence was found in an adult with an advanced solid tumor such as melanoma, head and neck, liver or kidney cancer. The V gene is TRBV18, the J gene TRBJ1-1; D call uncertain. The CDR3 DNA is TGTGCCAGCTCACCACCTACGGGAGGGAGGACTGAAGCTTTCTTT. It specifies CASSPPTGGRTEAFF.